The rows below give T cell receptor beta chains drawn from one sample of a study of cytomegalovirus exposure and HLA in healthy donors. This table comes from immunoSEQ multiplex PCR, and its TCRdb copy is limited to in-frame clones, with some not included. Of 150,000 to 200,000 clones listed, 75% to 80% are singletons. Sequenced: PBMCs. These receptors all come from a woman aged 40 to 49 in good health and CMV-seronegative. The CDR3 runs from the conserved cysteine through the conserved F or W. The order of the fields is J gene, V gene, D gene, clone size, CDR3 protein, CDR3 DNA. A D gene is named only where the DNA matches it firmly. The listing skips clone size in some rows; elsewhere it reads once, few, many or a size class.

TRBJ2-3 | TRBV7-9 | TRBD1 | - | CASSSTGWRSDTQYF | TGTGCCAGCAGCTCGACAGGGTGGCGTTCCGATACGCAGTATTTT
TRBJ1-3 | TRBV14 | TRBD1 | - | CASSQEQGPGNTIYF | TGTGCCAGCAGCCAAGAACAGGGGCCTGGAAACACCATATATTTT
TRBJ1-4 | TRBV6-1 | TRBD1 | few | CASIPTGGGNEKLFF | TGTGCCAGTATCCCGACAGGGGGAGGGAATGAAAAACTGTTTTTT
TRBJ2-3 | TRBV29-1 | - | - | CSVEEAEHATDTQYF | TGCAGCGTTGAAGAGGCAGAACACGCCACAGATACGCAGTATTTT
TRBJ1-1 | TRBV18 | - | - | CASSLAGMNTEAFF | TGTGCCAGCTCACTGGCGGGCATGAACACTGAAGCTTTCTTT
TRBJ1-4 | TRBV19 | - | - | CASSPAGARATNEKLFF | TGTGCCAGTAGTCCGGCGGGGGCGAGGGCAACTAATGAAAAACTGTTTTTT
TRBJ2-1 | TRBV6-1 | TRBD2 | - | CASTARGGSYNEQFF | TGTGCCAGCACCGCTCGCGGGGGGTCTTACAATGAGCAGTTCTTC
TRBJ1-4 | TRBV2 | TRBD1 | - | CASSDSGQGNEKLFF | TGTGCCAGCAGTGACTCGGGACAGGGGAATGAAAAACTGTTTTTT
TRBJ1-1 | TRBV27 | - | - | CASSLRGGGNTEAFF | TGTGCCAGCAGTTTAAGGGGGGGAGGGAACACTGAAGCTTTCTTT
TRBJ1-6 | TRBV4-1 | - | - | CASSQQGSSYNSPLHF | TGCGCCAGCAGCCAACAGGGGAGCTCCTATAATTCACCCCTCCACTTT
TRBJ2-7 | TRBV18 | TRBD2 | - | CASSLLEAGGLTYEQYF | TGTGCCAGCTCACTTTTGGAAGCGGGGGGCCTAACCTACGAGCAGTACTTC
TRBJ1-5 | TRBV12-5 | - | - | CASGLVQGSSNQPQHF | TGTGCTAGTGGTTTGGTACAGGGATCTAGCAATCAGCCCCAGCATTTT
TRBJ2-4 | TRBV6-5 | TRBD1 | - | CASSSPGQGSKNIQYF | TGTGCCAGCAGTTCCCCGGGACAGGGTTCTAAAAACATTCAGTACTTC
TRBJ1-2 | TRBV18 | TRBD1 | - | CASSPETGYFGYTF | TGTGCCAGCTCACCGGAGACAGGGTATTTTGGCTACACCTTC
TRBJ1-2 | TRBV5-1 | - | - | CASSPGVNYGYTF | TGCGCCAGCAGCCCGGGGGTAAACTATGGCTACACCTTC
TRBJ1-5 | TRBV27 | - | - | CASSLLGGKSNQPQHF | TGTGCCAGCAGTTTATTGGGGGGGAAAAGCAATCAGCCCCAGCATTTT
TRBJ2-3 | TRBV2 | TRBD1 | - | CASRMGQVSDTQYF | TGTGCCAGCAGAATGGGACAGGTCTCAGATACGCAGTATTTT
TRBJ2-1 | TRBV14 | - | - | CASSQLTTREQFF | TGTGCCAGCAGCCAGTTGACTACCCGCGAGCAGTTCTTC
TRBJ2-3 | TRBV18 | - | - | CASSPQPDVRALIF | TGTGCCAGCTCACCACAGCCAGACGTCAGGGCCTTGATTTTT
TRBJ2-7 | TRBV6-1 | - | - | CASREAQGTFYEQYF | TGTGCCAGCAGGGAGGCACAGGGTACCTTCTACGAGCAGTACTTC
TRBJ2-3 | TRBV15 | TRBD1 | - | CATKLFSDRRCSTDTQYF | TGTGCCACAAAACTTTTTTCGGACAGGCGATGTAGCACAGATACGCAGTATTTT
TRBJ1-2 | TRBV19 | TRBD1 | - | CASSRTGGSGDGYTF | TGTGCCAGTAGCCGAACAGGGGGATCGGGTGATGGCTACACCTTC
TRBJ2-1 | TRBV7-2 | TRBD1 | - | CASSLPHDRGFAHEQFF | TGTGCCAGCAGCTTACCCCACGACAGGGGTTTTGCTCATGAGCAGTTCTTC
TRBJ2-7 | TRBV7-6 | - | - | CASSLTGYEQYF | TGTGCCAGCAGCTTAACAGGGTACGAGCAGTACTTC
TRBJ1-1 | TRBV6-5 | - | - | CASSYSPGVYEAFF | TGTGCCAGCAGTTACTCCCCAGGGGTATATGAAGCTTTCTTT
TRBJ1-5 | TRBV5-1 | TRBD1 | - | CASSSGTGVNQPQHF | TGCGCCAGCAGCTCGGGGACAGGGGTTAATCAGCCCCAGCATTTT
TRBJ1-5 | TRBV27 | - | - | CASRIRAGNQPQHF | TGTGCCAGTCGGATCCGGGCAGGGAATCAGCCCCAGCATTTT
TRBJ1-1 | TRBV5-4 | - | once | CAGEGTNTEAFF | TGTGCAGGGGAGGGGACTAACACTGAAGCTTTCTTT
TRBJ1-5 | TRBV10-1 | - | - | CASSEPGQPQHF | TGCGCCAGCAGTGAACCAGGTCAGCCCCAGCATTTT
TRBJ1-6 | TRBV5-8 | - | - | CASSLVGRGNSPLHF | TGTGCCAGCAGCTTGGTGGGCAGGGGTAATTCACCCCTCCACTTT
TRBJ2-5 | TRBV5-4 | TRBD2 | - | CASSRPTGLAGWQETQYF | TGTGCCAGCAGCCGACCTACGGGACTAGCGGGGTGGCAAGAGACCCAGTACTTC
TRBJ1-5 | TRBV2 | - | - | CASSEREGDQPQHF | TGTGCCAGCAGTGAACGGGAGGGGGATCAGCCCCAGCATTTT
TRBJ2-3 | TRBV10-1 | - | - | CASSDSGGTDTQYF | TGCGCCAGCAGTGATTCGGGAGGCACAGATACGCAGTATTTT
TRBJ2-3 | TRBV29-1 | - | once | CSVEDIADLTDTQYF | TGCAGCGTTGAAGATATAGCGGACCTCACAGATACGCAGTATTTT
TRBJ1-5 | TRBV6-1 | TRBD1 | - | CASSDPMKGARQPQHF | TGTGCCAGCAGTGACCCAATGAAGGGGGCTCGTCAGCCCCAGCATTTT
TRBJ2-3 | TRBV5-1 | TRBD2 | - | CASATSGVGDTQYF | TGCGCCAGCGCAACTAGCGGGGTGGGAGATACGCAGTATTTT
TRBJ1-1 | TRBV5-1 | - | - | CASSIRAGQLNTEAFF | TGCGCCAGCAGTATTAGAGCCGGACAGCTGAACACTGAAGCTTTCTTT